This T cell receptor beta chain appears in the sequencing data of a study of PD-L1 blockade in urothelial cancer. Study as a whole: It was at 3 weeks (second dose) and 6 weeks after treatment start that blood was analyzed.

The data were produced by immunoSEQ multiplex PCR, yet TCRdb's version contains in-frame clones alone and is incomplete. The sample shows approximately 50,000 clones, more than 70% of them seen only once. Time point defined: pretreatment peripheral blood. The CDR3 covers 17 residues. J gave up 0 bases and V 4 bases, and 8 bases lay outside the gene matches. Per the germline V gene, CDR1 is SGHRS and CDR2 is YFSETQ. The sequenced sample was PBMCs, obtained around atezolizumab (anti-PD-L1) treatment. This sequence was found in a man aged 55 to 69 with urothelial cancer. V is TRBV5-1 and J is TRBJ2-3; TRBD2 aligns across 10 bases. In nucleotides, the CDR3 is TGCGCCAGCAGCCCGCCGGGACTAGCGTTAAGCACAGATACGCAGTATTTT. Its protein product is CASSPPGLALSTDTQYF.